This paragraph reports one T cell receptor (beta chain). These data belong to a study of cytomegalovirus exposure and HLA in healthy donors. Germline lookup yields CDR1 SGDLS and CDR2 YYNGEE. The CDR3 is 14 residues long. V was cut by 6 bases and J by 1 base, with 13 bases left in between. The PCR ran on 60 Vbeta and 13 Jbeta primers. Only in-frame clones appear in the TCRdb table, and some are missing; sequencing was by immunoSEQ multiplex PCR. The sample shows about 73,000 clones, 75% of them seen only once. The chain recombines TRBV9 with TRBJ1-1; D remains ambiguous. The origin of this receptor is a man aged 65 to 79 in good health and CMV-seronegative. Sequencing input: PBMCs. As DNA, the CDR3 is TGTGCCAGCACCATGGGCGCAAGGAACACTGAAGCTTTCTTT. Translation: CASTMGARNTEAFF.